These T cell receptor beta chains were read from a single sample in a study of T cells in localized non-small cell lung cancer. The protocol was immunoSEQ multiplex PCR, while the TCRdb copy is restricted to in-frame clones and leaves out a portion. The sample holds 26,000 or so clones, 75% to 90% seen once. Sequencing was performed on peripheral blood, taken before any cancer treatment. All receptors derive from a female donor of 60 years or more with stage I lung adenocarcinoma. CDR3s include the opening cysteine and the closing phenylalanine or tryptophan. Fields, in order: D gene, clone size, J gene, V gene, CDR3 DNA, CDR3 protein. D genes are given only for firm matches. Some rows mark clone size as missing; the rest say once, few, many or name a class of expanded clone.

>TRBD1|-|TRBJ2-1|TRBV27
TGTGCCAGCAGTTTATTGTGGACAGGGACCGTGATCTACAATGAGCAGTTCTTC
CASSLLWTGTVIYNEQFF
>-|-|TRBJ1-3|TRBV9
TGTGCCAGCAGCGCAAACCAGGGATTGACCATATATTTT
CASSANQGLTIYF
>TRBD2|-|TRBJ2-1|TRBV5-1
TGCGCCAGCAGCTTTTCGGGACTAGCAAGCGAGCAGTTCTTC
CASSFSGLASEQFF
>-|-|TRBJ1-4|TRBV9
TGTGCCAGCAGCGTAGAGTACGGAGATGAAAAACTGTTTTTT
CASSVEYGDEKLFF
>-|-|TRBJ2-3|TRBV7-2
TGTGCCAGCAGCTTAGCGGGAAGGGGCACAGATACGCAGTATTTT
CASSLAGRGTDTQYF
>-|-|TRBJ2-3|TRBV7-6
TGTGCCAGCAGCTACCGACCAGGGACAGATACGCAGTATTTT
CASSYRPGTDTQYF
>-|-|TRBJ1-2|TRBV11-1
TGTGCCAGCAGCCAGTGGTTCGGCTATGGCTACACCTTC
CASSQWFGYGYTF
>-|-|TRBJ2-1|TRBV7-6
TGTGCCAGCAGCGGGGGAACGTACAATGAGCAGTTCTTC
CASSGGTYNEQFF
>-|-|TRBJ2-7|TRBV2
TGTGCCAGCAGTACCGACGCAACCTACGAGCAGTACTTC
CASSTDATYEQYF
>-|once|TRBJ1-6|TRBV11-2
TGTGCCAGCAGCTTAGATCCAGGGGACTCACCCCTCCACTTT
CASSLDPGDSPLHF
>-|-|TRBJ2-7|TRBV10-2
TGCGCCAGCATTGGAGGGAGGTTTCCCTACGAGCAGTACTTC
CASIGGRFPYEQYF
>TRBD1|few|TRBJ1-2|TRBV6-5
TGTGCCAGCCACCCTCCGGGACAGATCTACTATGGCTACACCTTC
CASHPPGQIYYGYTF
>-|-|TRBJ1-1|TRBV28
TGTGCCATTACTCAAGGATACACTGAAGCTTTCTTT
CAITQGYTEAFF
>TRBD2|-|TRBJ2-2|TRBV11-3
TGTGCCAGCAGTGGGAGGGTCACCGGGGAGCTGTTTTTT
CASSGRVTGELFF